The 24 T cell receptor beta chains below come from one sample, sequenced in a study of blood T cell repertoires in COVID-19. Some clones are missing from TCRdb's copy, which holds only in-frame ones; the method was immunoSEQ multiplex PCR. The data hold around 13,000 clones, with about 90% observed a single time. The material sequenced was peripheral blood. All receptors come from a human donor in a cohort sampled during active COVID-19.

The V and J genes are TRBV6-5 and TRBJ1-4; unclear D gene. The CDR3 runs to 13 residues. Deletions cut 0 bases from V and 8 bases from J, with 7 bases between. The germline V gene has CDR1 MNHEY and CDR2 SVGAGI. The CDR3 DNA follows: TGTGCCAGCAGTTACTCGGCGGGCGAAAAACTGTTTTTT. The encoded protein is CASSYSAGEKLFF.

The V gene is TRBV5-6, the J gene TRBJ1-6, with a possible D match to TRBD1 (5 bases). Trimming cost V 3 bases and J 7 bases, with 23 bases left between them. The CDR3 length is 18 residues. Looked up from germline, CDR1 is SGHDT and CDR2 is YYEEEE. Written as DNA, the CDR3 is TGTGCCAGCAGCTACGACGGAGGGACTTATTGGAGGAATTCACCCCTCCACTTT. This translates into CASSYDGGTYWRNSPLHF.

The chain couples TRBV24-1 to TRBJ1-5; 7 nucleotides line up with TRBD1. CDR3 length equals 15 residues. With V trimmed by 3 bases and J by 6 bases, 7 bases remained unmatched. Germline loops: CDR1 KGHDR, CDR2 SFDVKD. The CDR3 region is CATSDGQGESQPQHF. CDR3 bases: TGTGCCACCAGTGATGGGCAGGGGGAAAGTCAGCCCCAGCATTTT.

The CDR3 coding sequence is TGTGCCAGTAGTATAAGCGGGGGGAATTACGAGCAGTACTTC. It codes for CASSISGGNYEQYF. The chain uses TRBV19 and TRBJ2-7, with 9 bases that match TRBD2. With 2 bases clipped from V and 4 bases from J, the junction kept 3 bases outside the gene matches. This CDR3 contains 14 residues. Germline lookup yields CDR1 LNHDA and CDR2 SQIVND (reference sequence).

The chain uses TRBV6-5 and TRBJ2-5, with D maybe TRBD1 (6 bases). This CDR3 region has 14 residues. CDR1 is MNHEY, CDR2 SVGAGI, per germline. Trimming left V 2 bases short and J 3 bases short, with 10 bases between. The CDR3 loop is CASSYPGHEETQYF. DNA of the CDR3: TGTGCCAGCAGTTACCCGGGACACGAAGAGACCCAGTACTTC.

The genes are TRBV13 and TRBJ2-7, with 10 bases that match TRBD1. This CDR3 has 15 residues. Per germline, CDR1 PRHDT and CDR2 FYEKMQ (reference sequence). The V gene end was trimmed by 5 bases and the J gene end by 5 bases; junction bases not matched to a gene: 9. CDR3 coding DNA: TGTGCCAGCAGCCACCTCGGACAGGGGGGAAACGAGCAGTACTTC. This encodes CASSHLGQGGNEQYF.

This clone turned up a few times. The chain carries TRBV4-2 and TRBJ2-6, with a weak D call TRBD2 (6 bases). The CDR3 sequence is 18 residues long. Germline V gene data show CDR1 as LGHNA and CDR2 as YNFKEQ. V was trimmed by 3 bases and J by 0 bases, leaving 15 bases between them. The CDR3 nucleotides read TGTGCCAGCAGCCACCTCGGGACTGAGTCCTCTGGGGCCAACGTCCTGACTTTC. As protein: CASSHLGTESSGANVLTF.

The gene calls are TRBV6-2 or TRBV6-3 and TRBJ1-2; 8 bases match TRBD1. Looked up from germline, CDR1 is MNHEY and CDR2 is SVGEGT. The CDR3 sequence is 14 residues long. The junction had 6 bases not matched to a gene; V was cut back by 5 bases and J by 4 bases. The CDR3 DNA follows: TGTGCCAGCAGTGGACAGGGCGTCGGCTATGGCTACACCTTC. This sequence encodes CASSGQGVGYGYTF.

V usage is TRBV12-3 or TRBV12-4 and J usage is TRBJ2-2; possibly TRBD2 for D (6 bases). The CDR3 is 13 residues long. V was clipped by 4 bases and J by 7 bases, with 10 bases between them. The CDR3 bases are TGTGCCAGCAGTTGGGACTCGGACGGGGAGCTGTTTTTT. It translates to CASSWDSDGELFF.

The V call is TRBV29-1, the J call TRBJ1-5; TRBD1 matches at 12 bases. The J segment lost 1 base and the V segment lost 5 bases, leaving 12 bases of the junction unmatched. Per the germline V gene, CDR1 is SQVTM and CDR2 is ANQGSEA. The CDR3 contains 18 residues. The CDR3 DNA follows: TGCAGCGTTAGCCCGGGACAGGGGGCACCACTAAGCAATCAGCCCCAGCATTTT. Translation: CSVSPGQGAPLSNQPQHF. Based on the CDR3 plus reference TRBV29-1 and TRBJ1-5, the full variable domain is SAVISQKPSRDICQRGTSLTIQCQVDSQVTMMFWYRQQPGQSLTLIATANQGSEATYESGFVIDKFPISRPNLTFSTLTVSNMSPEDSSIYLCSVSPGQGAPLSNQPQHFGDGTRLSIL.

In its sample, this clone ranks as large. CDR3 loop: CASSLVGGRTTDTQYF. The CDR3 nucleotides read TGTGCCAGCAGCTTGGTGGGCGGGAGAACAACAGATACGCAGTATTTT. The chain combines TRBV5-5 with TRBJ2-3, with TRBD2 matching over 7 bases. In germline, CDR1 is SGHKS, CDR2 YYEKEE (reference sequence). CDR3 length equals 16 residues. V trimming: 0 bases; J trimming: 3 bases; junction bases outside the gene matches: 7.

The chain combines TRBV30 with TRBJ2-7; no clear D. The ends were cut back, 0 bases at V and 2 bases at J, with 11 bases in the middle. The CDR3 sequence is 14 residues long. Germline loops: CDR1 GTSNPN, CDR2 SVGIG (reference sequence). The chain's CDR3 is CAWSVHPNAYEQYF. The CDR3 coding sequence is TGTGCCTGGAGTGTACACCCAAATGCCTACGAGCAGTACTTC.

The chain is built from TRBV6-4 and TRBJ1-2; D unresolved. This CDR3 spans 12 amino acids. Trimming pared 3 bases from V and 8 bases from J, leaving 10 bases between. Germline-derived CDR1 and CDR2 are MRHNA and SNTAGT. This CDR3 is CASSDKLGGYTF. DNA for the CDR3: TGTGCCAGCAGTGATAAACTAGGAGGCTACACCTTC.

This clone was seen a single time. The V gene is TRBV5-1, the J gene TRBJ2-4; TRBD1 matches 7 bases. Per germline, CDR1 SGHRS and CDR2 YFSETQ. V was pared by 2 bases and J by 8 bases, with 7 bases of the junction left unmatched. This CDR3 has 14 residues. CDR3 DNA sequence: TGCGCCAGCAGCTTCGGGCAAACAGGGGACATTCAGTACTTC. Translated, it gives CASSFGQTGDIQYF.

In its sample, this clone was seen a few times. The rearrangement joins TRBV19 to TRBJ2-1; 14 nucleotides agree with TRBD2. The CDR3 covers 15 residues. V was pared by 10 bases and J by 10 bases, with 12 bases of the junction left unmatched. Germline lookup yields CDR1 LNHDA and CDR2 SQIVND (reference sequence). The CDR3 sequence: CATSSGTSGSEEQFF. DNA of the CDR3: TGTGCCACCTCGAGCGGGACTAGCGGGAGTGAGGAGCAGTTCTTC.

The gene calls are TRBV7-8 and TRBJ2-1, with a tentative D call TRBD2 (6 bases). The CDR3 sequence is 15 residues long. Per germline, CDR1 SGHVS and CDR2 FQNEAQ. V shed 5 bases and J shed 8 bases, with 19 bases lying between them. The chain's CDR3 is CASSPPRDFLHEQFF. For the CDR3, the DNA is TGTGCCAGCAGCCCTCCCCGGGACTTCCTCCATGAGCAGTTCTTC. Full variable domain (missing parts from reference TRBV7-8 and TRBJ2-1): GAGVSQSPRYKVAKRGQDVALRCDPISGHVSLFWYQQALGQGPEFLTYFQNEAQLDKSGLPSDRFFAERPEGSVSTLKIQRTQQEDSAVYLCASSPPRDFLHEQFFGPGTRLTVL.

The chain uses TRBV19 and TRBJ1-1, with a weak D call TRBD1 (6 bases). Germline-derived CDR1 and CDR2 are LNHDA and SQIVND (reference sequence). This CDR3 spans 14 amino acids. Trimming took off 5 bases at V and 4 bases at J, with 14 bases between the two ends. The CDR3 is CASSVGHPGTEAFF. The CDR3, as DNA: TGTGCCAGTAGTGTGGGACACCCGGGCACTGAAGCTTTCTTT. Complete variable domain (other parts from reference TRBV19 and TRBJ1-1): DGGITQSPKYLFRKEGQNVTLSCEQNLNHDAMYWYRQDPGQGLRLIYYSQIVNDFQKGDIAEGYSVSREKKESFPLTVTSAQKNPTAFYLCASSVGHPGTEAFFGQGTRLTVV.

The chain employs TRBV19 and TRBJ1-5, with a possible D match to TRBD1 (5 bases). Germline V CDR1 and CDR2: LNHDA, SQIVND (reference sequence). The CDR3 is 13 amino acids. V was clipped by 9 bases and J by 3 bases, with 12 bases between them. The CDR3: CASDGGINQPQHF. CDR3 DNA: TGTGCCAGCGATGGGGGGATCAATCAGCCCCAGCATTTT.

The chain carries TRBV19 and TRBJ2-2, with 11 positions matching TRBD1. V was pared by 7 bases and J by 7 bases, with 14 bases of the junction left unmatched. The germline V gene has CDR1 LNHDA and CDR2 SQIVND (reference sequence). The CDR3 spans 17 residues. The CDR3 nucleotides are TGTGCCAGTACTCATTCATCCGGGACAGGGGGAGGCGGGGAGCTGTTTTTT. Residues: CASTHSSGTGGGGELFF.

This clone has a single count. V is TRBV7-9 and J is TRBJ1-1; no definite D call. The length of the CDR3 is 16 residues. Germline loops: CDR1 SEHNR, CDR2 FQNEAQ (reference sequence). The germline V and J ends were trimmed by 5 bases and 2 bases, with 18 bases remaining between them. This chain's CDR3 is CASSHRAGMSNTEAFF. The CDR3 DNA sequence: TGTGCCAGCAGCCATCGGGCGGGGATGTCAAACACTGAAGCTTTCTTT.

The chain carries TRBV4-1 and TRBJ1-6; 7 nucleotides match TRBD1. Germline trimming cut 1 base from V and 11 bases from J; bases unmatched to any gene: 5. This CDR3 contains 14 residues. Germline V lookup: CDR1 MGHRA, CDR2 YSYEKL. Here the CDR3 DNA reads TGCGCCAGCAGCCAAGGAGGGGGCGAGACACCCCTCCACTTT. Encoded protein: CASSQGGGETPLHF.

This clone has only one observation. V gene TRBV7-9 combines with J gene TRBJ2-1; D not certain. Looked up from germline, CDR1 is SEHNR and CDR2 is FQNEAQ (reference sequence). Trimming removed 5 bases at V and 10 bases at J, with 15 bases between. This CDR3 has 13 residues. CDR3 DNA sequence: TGTGCCAGCAGCCATCCCCGCGGCGTAGAGCAGTTCTTC. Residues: CASSHPRGVEQFF.

CDR3 DNA sequence: TGTGCCAGTGTATCGGGACTAAACACAGATACGCAGTATTTT. This gives the protein CASVSGLNTDTQYF. The chain carries TRBV3-1 (or the pseudogene TRBV3-2) and TRBJ2-3; TRBD2 aligns across 7 bases. The CDR3 has 14 amino acids. The ends lost 9 bases at V and 2 bases at J; junction bases unmatched: 8. Germline values: CDR1 LGHDT, CDR2 YNNKEL (reference sequence).

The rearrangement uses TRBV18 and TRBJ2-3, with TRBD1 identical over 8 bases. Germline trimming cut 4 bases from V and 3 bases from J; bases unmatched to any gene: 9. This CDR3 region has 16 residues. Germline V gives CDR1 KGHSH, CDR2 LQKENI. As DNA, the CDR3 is TGTGCCAGCTCACGGATCGGGCAGGGGGCTACAGATACGCAGTATTTT. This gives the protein CASSRIGQGATDTQYF. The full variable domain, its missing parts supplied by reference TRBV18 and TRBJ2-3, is NAGVMQNPRHLVRRRGQEARLRCSPMKGHSHVYWYRQLPEEGLKFMVYLQKENIIDESGMPKERFSAEFPKEGPSILRIQQVVRGDSAAYFCASSRIGQGATDTQYFGPGTRLTVL.